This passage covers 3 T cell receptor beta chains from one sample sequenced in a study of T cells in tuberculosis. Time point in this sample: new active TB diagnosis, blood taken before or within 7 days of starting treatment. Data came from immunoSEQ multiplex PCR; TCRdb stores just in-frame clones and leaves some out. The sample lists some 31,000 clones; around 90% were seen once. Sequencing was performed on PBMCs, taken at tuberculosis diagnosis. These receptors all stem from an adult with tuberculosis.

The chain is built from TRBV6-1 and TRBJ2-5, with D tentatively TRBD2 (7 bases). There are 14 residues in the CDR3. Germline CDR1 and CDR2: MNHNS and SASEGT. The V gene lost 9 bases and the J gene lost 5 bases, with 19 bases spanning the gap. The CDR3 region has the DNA TGTGCCAGTTCGAGGGGGGGCCGCATTGAGACCCAGTACTTC. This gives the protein CASSRGGRIETQYF.

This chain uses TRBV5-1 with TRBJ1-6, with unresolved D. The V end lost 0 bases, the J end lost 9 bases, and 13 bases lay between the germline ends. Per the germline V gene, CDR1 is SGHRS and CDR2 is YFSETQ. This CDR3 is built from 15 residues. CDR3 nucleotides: TGCGCCAGCAGCTTGGATCCGTCCCGGGGTTCACCCCTCCACTTT. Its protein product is CASSLDPSRGSPLHF.

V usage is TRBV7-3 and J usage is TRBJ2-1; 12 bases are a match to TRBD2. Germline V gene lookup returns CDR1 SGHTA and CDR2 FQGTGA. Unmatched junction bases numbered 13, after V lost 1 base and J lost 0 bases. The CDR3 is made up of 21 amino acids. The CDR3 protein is CASSLRPLAGGTVSSYNEQFF. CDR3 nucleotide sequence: TGTGCCAGCAGCTTAAGGCCCCTAGCGGGGGGGACCGTAAGCTCCTACAATGAGCAGTTCTTC.